These 6 T cell receptor beta chains were all obtained from the same sample, sequenced in a study of OX40 agonist ivuxolimab in advanced cancers. The data were produced by immunoSEQ multiplex PCR, yet TCRdb's version contains in-frame clones alone and is incomplete. The sample lists about 73,000 clones, 90% seen once, with approximately 0.5% in the top ten. The sequenced sample was CD4+ or CD8+ T cells sorted from blood, obtained in a trial of the OX40 agonist ivuxolimab. The receptors were sampled from an adult with an advanced solid tumor such as melanoma, head and neck, liver or kidney cancer.

This clone was picked up one time. The J gene is TRBJ2-3, the V gene TRBV15; perhaps TRBD2 as D (5 bases). The CDR3 spans 14 residues. With 5 bases removed from V and 4 bases from J, the gap between germline ends came to 13 bases. Germline CDR1 and CDR2: LNHNV and YYDKDF (reference sequence). This CDR3 is CATSFEAVADTQYF. The CDR3 nucleotides are TGTGCCACCAGCTTTGAAGCGGTGGCAGATACGCAGTATTTT.

V is TRBV4-2 and J is TRBJ2-7, with 9 bases lining up with TRBD1. This CDR3 contains 16 residues. Losses at the gene ends were 4 bases for V and 6 bases for J; bases not matched to a gene: 13. Germline lookup yields CDR1 LGHNA and CDR2 YNFKEQ. CDR3: CASSPATGGASSEQYF. The CDR3 region has the DNA TGTGCCAGCAGCCCCGCTACAGGGGGCGCGTCGTCCGAGCAGTACTTC.

The V and J genes are TRBV5-1 and TRBJ2-2, with D perhaps TRBD2 (5 bases). Per germline, CDR1 SGHRS and CDR2 YFSETQ. Trimming took off 3 bases at V and 5 bases at J, with 11 bases between the two ends. There are 14 residues in the CDR3. For the CDR3, the DNA is TGCGCCAGCAGCTCAAACACGGGGACCGGGGAGCTGTTTTTT. This gives the protein CASSSNTGTGELFF.

This chain links TRBV30 with TRBJ1-2; D gene uncertain. From germline, CDR1 is GTSNPN and CDR2 SVGIG (reference sequence). Trimming took 0 bases from V and 0 from J, leaving 11 bases between them. The CDR3 has 15 residues. In DNA form, the CDR3 reads TGTGCCTGGAGTGTAAGTGGAGGTTCTAACTATGGCTACACCTTC. Protein product: CAWSVSGGSNYGYTF.

V usage is TRBV28 and J usage is TRBJ2-2; TRBD1 matches at 11 bases. From germline, CDR1 is MDHEN and CDR2 SYDVKM. CDR3 length: 17 amino acids. J lost 6 bases, V lost 6 bases, and 12 bases had no gene match. CDR3 amino acids: CASSFTSRDRGAGELFF. CDR3 nucleotides: TGTGCCAGCAGCTTTACATCCCGGGACAGGGGGGCCGGGGAGCTGTTTTTT. Looking up the rest from reference TRBV28 and TRBJ2-2 gives the full variable domain: DVKVTQSSRYLVKRTGEKVFLECVQDMDHENMFWYRQDPGLGLRLIYFSYDVKMKEKGDIPEGYSVSREKKERFSLILESASTNQTSMYLCASSFTSRDRGAGELFFGEGSRLTVL.

The chain employs TRBV5-1 and TRBJ2-5; 10 positions agree with TRBD2. The CDR3 runs 14 residues. V lost 1 base, J lost 3 bases, and 0 bases stayed unmatched. Germline loops: CDR1 SGHRS, CDR2 YFSETQ. The CDR3 DNA is TGCGCCAGCAGCTTGCTAGCGGGAGAAGAGACCCAGTACTTC. Translation gives CASSLLAGEETQYF.